This entry is about one T cell receptor beta chain. Its antigen is not known. In TCRdb, the RT-PCR reads were re-called with MiXCR into one record per CDR3 protein. The sample holds around 650,000 distinct CDR3 sequences, 15% to 18% seen once. These data originate in a study of response to subunit inactivated influenza vaccine. Study-level points and caveats: New T cells are recruited in small numbers by each seasonal influenza vaccination, according to the authors' suggestion.

The CDR3 is 14 residues long. The V gene end was trimmed by 3 bases and the J gene end by 11 bases; junction bases not matched to a gene: 9. The TCR originated in a man aged 45 to 65 who received an inactivated influenza vaccine. The material was PBMCs from blood, obtained 11 to 12 days after vaccination. The chain couples TRBV12-3 or TRBV12-4 to TRBJ2-3; 9 positions match TRBD2. The CDR3: CASSLARGGRWQYF. The CDR3 DNA sequence: TGTGCCAGCAGTTTGGCGCGGGGGGGCCGTTGGCAGTATTTT.